These 11 T cell receptor beta chains originate from one sample sequenced in a study of Graves' ophthalmopathy and Graves' hyperthyroidism. The authors amplified TCR beta CDR3 regions, and they did so from RNA transcripts for repertoire sequencing. The workflow started with a first-round RT-PCR run with HTBI primers and then moved on to a second-round multiplex PCR. One entry per CDR3 protein results from TCRdb running MiXCR on the multiplex PCR reads. The top ten hold 3.5% to 4.5% of the sample, which has 500,000 to 700,000 distinct CDR3 sequences, about 35% seen once. Sample: peripheral blood or thyroid tissue (not recorded which). These TCRs come from an adult man with Graves' hyperthyroidism.

Only a few counts were recorded for this clonotype. The chain is built from TRBV2 and TRBJ2-7; tentatively, D is TRBD1 or TRBD2 (5 bases each). CDR3 size: 13 residues. The germline CDR1 and CDR2 sequences are SNHLY and FYNNEI. CDR3 nucleotide sequence: TGTGCTAGTGACGGGACCCCGAGCAACGAGCAGTACTTC. This codes for CASDGTPSNEQYF.

This sequence joins TRBV6-5 and TRBJ1-4, with D tentatively TRBD1 (5 bases). Trimming cost V 1 base and J 2 bases, with 8 bases left between them. This CDR3 has 15 amino acids. Per the germline V gene, CDR1 is MNHEY and CDR2 is SVGAGI. CDR3 protein: CASSYWDPTNEKLFF. The CDR3 DNA reads as TGTGCCAGCAGTTACTGGGACCCGACTAATGAAAAACTGTTTTTT.

The chain uses TRBV20-1 and TRBJ1-2; 11 bases are a match to TRBD1. After removal of 1 base from V and 5 bases from J, the junction contained 3 bases not matched to a gene. In germline, CDR1 is DFQATT, CDR2 SNEGSKA (reference sequence). The length of the CDR3 is 14 residues. The CDR3 sequence: CSARGGTGGYGYTF. Here the CDR3 DNA reads TGCAGTGCTAGAGGTGGGACAGGGGGTTATGGCTACACCTTC.

This clonotype was recorded many times. The chain carries TRBV20-1 and TRBJ2-5; 8 bases are a match to TRBD2. Trimming removed 4 bases from V and 2 bases from J; junction bases left unmatched: 9. From germline, CDR1 is DFQATT and CDR2 SNEGSKA (reference sequence). CDR3 length: 15 amino acids. This CDR3 reads CSATTIAGRQETQYF. In nucleotides, the CDR3 is TGCAGTGCTACCACCATAGCGGGAAGGCAAGAGACCCAGTACTTC.

The V and J genes are TRBV5-4 and TRBJ1-2; D is perhaps TRBD1 (6 bases). The CDR3 totals 15 residues. Germline assignment: CDR1 SGHNT and CDR2 YYREEE (reference sequence). Trimming shortened V by 5 bases and J by 6 bases, and 20 bases separated the two germline ends. CDR3 loop: CASRLLSTGADGYTF. CDR3 coding DNA: TGTGCCAGCAGATTACTCTCCACGGGGGCGGATGGCTACACCTTC. Drawing the rest from reference TRBV5-4 and TRBJ1-2, the complete variable domain is ETGVTQSPTHLIKTRGQQVTLRCSSQSGHNTVSWYQQALGQGPQFIFQYYREEENGRGNFPPRFSGLQFPNYSSELNVNALELDDSALYLCASRLLSTGADGYTFGSGTRLTVV.

This chain connects TRBV25-1 to TRBJ2-5, with D perhaps matching TRBD2 (5 bases). The CDR3 has 13 residues. The germline gives CDR1 MGHDK, CDR2 SYGVNS. Trimming pared 6 bases from V and 7 bases from J, leaving 15 bases between. The CDR3 nucleotides read TGTGCCAGCAGCCAACCCCAACGGGGGACCCAGTACTTC. This gives the protein CASSQPQRGTQYF.

There are a few counts of this clonotype. The genes are TRBV12-3 or TRBV12-4 and TRBJ2-7; 13 bases align to TRBD2. The CDR3 sequence is 15 residues long. Trimming at V came to 10 bases and at J to 1 base, leaving 7 bases not matched to a gene. CDR3 in amino acids: CATSGTSGMSYEQYF. The CDR3 coding sequence is TGTGCCACCTCCGGGACTAGCGGGATGTCCTACGAGCAGTACTTC.

This clonotype appeared many times. The chain uses TRBV7-6 and TRBJ2-7; 7 positions match TRBD1. The CDR3 has 15 residues. Germline trimming cut 1 base from V and 1 base from J; bases unmatched to any gene: 4. Germline V gene lookup returns CDR1 SGHVS and CDR2 FNYEAQ. This chain's CDR3 is CASSLEPGGSYEQYF. The CDR3 coding sequence is TGTGCCAGCAGCTTAGAGCCAGGGGGATCCTACGAGCAGTACTTC.

The sample holds many counts of this clonotype. This chain links TRBV12-3 or TRBV12-4 with TRBJ2-5; D is unclear. The CDR3 is made up of 14 amino acids. Trimming shortened V by 3 bases and J by 4 bases, and 12 bases separated the two germline ends. The CDR3 loop is CASSFSGGRETQYF. The CDR3 nucleotides read TGTGCCAGCAGTTTTTCGGGCGGACGAGAGACCCAGTACTTC.

The chain's CDR3 is CSARVQDRETNTGELFF. The CDR3 DNA sequence: TGCAGTGCTAGAGTCCAGGACCGAGAAACGAACACCGGGGAGCTGTTTTTT. V is TRBV20-1 and J is TRBJ2-2; D remains unclear. V lost 1 base, J lost 0 bases, and 15 bases lay in between. CDR3 length: 17 residues. Germline V gene data show CDR1 as DFQATT and CDR2 as SNEGSKA (reference sequence).

This clonotype was detected only a few times. The chain is built from TRBV2 and TRBJ1-2; D call uncertain. The CDR3 has 12 amino acids. The V gene lost 4 bases and the J gene lost 3 bases, with 6 bases spanning the gap. The germline CDR1 and CDR2 sequences are SNHLY and FYNNEI. The CDR3 region has the DNA TGTGCCAGCAGTGCTAACTACTATGGCTACACCTTC. It translates to CASSANYYGYTF.